What follows are 2 T cell receptor beta chains derived from one specimen sequenced in a study of regulatory T cells in long-lasting Graves disease (dated by TCRdb to the early 2020s). The receptor library was made with multiplex PCR. Sequencer: Illumina HiSeq 4000. iRepertoire HTBI primers and Arm-PCR amplification of CDR3 regions were used to construct TCR beta libraries. TCRdb reran the public reads through fastp at Q25 and MiXCR, keeping productive beta chains. CDR3 protein duplicates are merged, each entry listing the most common genes and DNA. This sample comprises approximately 470,000 distinct CDR3 sequences, 16% of them detected only once. More than 9% of the sample lies in the top ten. The time point label corresponds to: newly diagnosed GD, antithyroid drugs for less than 3 months. For both TCR sequencing and RNA sequencing, RNA was extracted from PBMCs in TRIzol. The data also belong to a second study, concerning T cells in Graves' hyperthyroidism and ophthalmopathy.

The source material was peripheral blood mononuclear cells (PBMCs), sampled at new diagnosis, from a patient treated with antithyroid drugs. The receptors were gathered from a man aged 40-50 years with Graves disease. Donor details come from another sample of the same person, matched by shared clones.

V usage is TRBV5-1 and J usage is TRBJ2-1; TRBD2 aligns across 9 bases. CDR3 size: 15 residues. The V gene's germline CDR1 is SGHRS and CDR2 YFSETQ. With 5 bases clipped from V and 4 bases from J, the junction kept 7 bases outside the gene matches. CDR3 region: CASRAGLAYYNEQFF. The CDR3 nucleotides are TGCGCCAGCAGGGCGGGACTAGCCTATTACAATGAGCAGTTCTTC. The complete variable domain, with remaining parts taken from reference TRBV5-1 and TRBJ2-1, reads KAGVTQTPRYLIKTRGQQVTLSCSPISGHRSVSWYQQTPGQGLQFLFEYFSETQRNKGNFPGRFSGRQFSNSRSEMNVSTLELGDSALYLCASRAGLAYYNEQFFGPGTRLTVL.

This clonotype came up many times. This sequence joins TRBV2 and TRBJ1-2; no firm D call. CDR1 is SNHLY and CDR2 is FYNNEI in the germline V gene. The CDR3 has 13 residues. Trimming removed 6 bases from V and 4 bases from J, with 12 bases in between. The CDR3 region has the DNA TGTGCCAGCAGCCCAACCGTGACCTATGGCTACACCTTC. As protein: CASSPTVTYGYTF.